This entry is about one TCR beta chain. Its antigen is not identified. The V and J ends lost 1 base and 7 bases, in that order; junction bases with no gene match: 7. Germline V gene sequence: CDR1 SEHNR, CDR2 FQNEAQ (reference sequence). The CDR3 sequence is 15 residues long. This entry is derived from a study of siplizumab effects on memory and regulatory T cells. General study points: It seemed that naive T cells were more diverse than memory cells and were major contributors to the alloresponse. Unstimulated subsets contained matches for only a minor fraction of alloreactive clones.

The repertoire was sequenced with immunoSEQ multiplex PCR; TCRdb's copy has only in-frame clones and lacks some. Found here are fewer than 100,000 clones, 95% of them singletons; the top ten hold about 18%. The source is a human donor in good health. The gene calls are TRBV7-9 and TRBJ2-1; TRBD2 aligns across 7 bases. Material: CD8+ T cells sorted from blood. The CDR3 sequence is CASSLEGTIINEQFF. The CDR3 bases are TGTGCCAGCAGCTTAGAAGGGACTATTATAAATGAGCAGTTCTTC.